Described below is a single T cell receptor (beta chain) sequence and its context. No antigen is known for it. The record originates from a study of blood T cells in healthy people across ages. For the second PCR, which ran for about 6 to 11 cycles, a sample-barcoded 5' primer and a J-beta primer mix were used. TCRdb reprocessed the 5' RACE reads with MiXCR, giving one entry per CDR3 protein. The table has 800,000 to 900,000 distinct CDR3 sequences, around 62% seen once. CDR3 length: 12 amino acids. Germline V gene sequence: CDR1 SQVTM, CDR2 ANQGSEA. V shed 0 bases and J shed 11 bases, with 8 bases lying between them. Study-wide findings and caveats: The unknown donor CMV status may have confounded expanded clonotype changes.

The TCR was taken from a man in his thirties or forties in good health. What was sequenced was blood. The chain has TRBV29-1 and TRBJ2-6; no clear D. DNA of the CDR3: TGCAGCGTTGAAGAGGGCCCCCACGTCCTGACTTTC. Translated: CSVEEGPHVLTF.